A selection of T cell receptor beta chains follows, all from one sample in a study of blood T cell repertoires in COVID-19. Assay used: immunoSEQ multiplex PCR; TCRdb lists only in-frame clones, some missing. The sample has some 140,000 clones, approximately 80% seen once. The sequenced sample was peripheral blood. These receptors originate from a man aged 55 to 70 who had recovered from COVID-19. The CDR3 runs from the conserved cysteine through the conserved F or W. The D gene is left open where the match is weak. Not all rows give a size; the values are once, few, many and, for expanded clones, a class.

V,size,J,D,CDR3,DNA
TRBV28,-,TRBJ1-2,TRBD1,CATRQGGNYGYTF,TGTGCCACCCGACAGGGTGGGAACTATGGCTACACCTTC
TRBV7-9,-,TRBJ1-2,-,CASSREGAGYTF,TGTGCCAGCTCCCGTGAGGGAGCCGGCTACACCTTC
TRBV15,-,TRBJ2-3,TRBD2,CATSAGRASGSFTDTQYF,TGTGCCACCAGCGCAGGGCGGGCTAGCGGGAGTTTCACAGATACGCAGTATTTT
TRBV18,-,TRBJ1-4,-,CASSRQASTNEKLFF,TGTGCCAGCTCACGACAGGCCTCCACTAATGAAAAACTGTTTTTT
TRBV30,-,TRBJ2-3,-,CAWRRREVGTDTQYF,TGTGCCTGGAGGCGGAGGGAGGTGGGCACAGATACGCAGTATTTT
TRBV7-2,-,TRBJ2-2,-,CASSPPGDSTGELFF,TGTGCCAGCAGCCCTCCGGGGGATAGCACCGGGGAGCTGTTTTTT
TRBV3-1/TRBV3-2,-,TRBJ1-5,TRBD1,CASSPSTGGANQPQHF,TGTGCCAGCAGCCCTAGTACAGGGGGTGCGAATCAGCCCCAGCATTTT
TRBV7-7,-,TRBJ2-1,TRBD2,CASSPGTSGVYNEQFF,TGTGCTAGCAGCCCCGGGACTAGCGGGGTCTACAATGAGCAGTTCTTC
TRBV6-1,-,TRBJ1-2,-,CASSEDPGGYGYTF,TGTGCCAGCAGTGAAGACCCCGGCGGGTATGGCTACACCTTC
TRBV7-9,once,TRBJ2-7,TRBD2,CASSLRSSGSLSSYEQYF,TGTGCCAGCAGCTTAAGGTCTAGCGGGAGCCTCAGCTCCTACGAGCAGTACTTC
TRBV19,-,TRBJ2-1,-,CASSIQAQSYNEQFF,TGTGCCAGTAGTATCCAGGCCCAATCCTACAATGAGCAGTTCTTC
TRBV6-2/TRBV6-3,-,TRBJ2-5,TRBD2,CASSSLGTSGRQTQYF,TGTGCCAGCAGTTCTTTAGGGACTAGCGGGAGGCAGACCCAGTACTTC
TRBV5-1,-,TRBJ2-2,-,CASSPPGQNTGELFF,TGCGCCAGCAGTCCTCCGGGACAGAACACCGGGGAGCTGTTTTTT
TRBV4-3,-,TRBJ1-2,TRBD1,CASSRDRVTGYTF,TGCGCCAGCAGCCGGGACAGGGTGACAGGCTACACCTTC
TRBV7-8,few,TRBJ2-7,-,CASSLADRIYEQYF,TGTGCCAGCAGCTTAGCCGACAGAATCTACGAGCAGTACTTC
TRBV11-2,-,TRBJ2-3,-,CASSGQITDTQYF,TGTGCCAGCAGCGGACAGATCACAGATACGCAGTATTTT
TRBV2,-,TRBJ1-5,TRBD1,CASSEGTVNQPQHF,TGTGCCAGCAGTGAGGGGACAGTCAATCAGCCCCAGCATTTT
TRBV7-3,-,TRBJ1-6,TRBD1,CASSLGTGSPLHF,TGTGCCAGCAGCTTGGGGACAGGTTCACCCCTCCACTTT
TRBV15,-,TRBJ2-5,-,CATSRDPGEGETQYF,TGTGCCACCAGCAGAGATCCGGGAGAAGGAGAGACCCAGTACTTC
TRBV18,few,TRBJ1-3,TRBD1,CASSTGTEAGNTIYF,TGTGCCAGCTCAACAGGGACAGAAGCTGGAAACACCATATATTTT
TRBV24-1,-,TRBJ2-3,-,CATAPGSPDTQYF,TGTGCCACCGCCCCAGGGTCCCCAGATACGCAGTATTTT
TRBV15,few,TRBJ1-5,-,CATSRDLRQPSNQPQHF,TGTGCCACCAGCAGAGATTTAAGACAGCCCAGCAATCAGCCCCAGCATTTT
TRBV15,-,TRBJ2-1,TRBD1,CATSSWDRALGEQFF,TGTGCCACCAGCAGTTGGGACAGGGCCCTAGGTGAGCAGTTCTTC
TRBV7-6,-,TRBJ2-1,TRBD1,CASSFTDRAAYNEQFF,TGTGCCAGCAGCTTCACCGACAGGGCCGCGTACAATGAGCAGTTCTTC
TRBV24-1,-,TRBJ2-6,-,CATSDPRRSAGANVLTF,TGTGCCACCAGTGATCCCCGGAGGTCGGCTGGGGCCAACGTCCTGACTTTC
TRBV28,-,TRBJ2-7,-,CASRWMDSSYEQYF,TGTGCCAGCAGATGGATGGACAGCTCCTACGAGCAGTACTTC
TRBV27,-,TRBJ2-7,-,CASRGLTFSYEQYF,TGTGCCAGCAGGGGGCTGACATTCTCCTACGAGCAGTACTTC
TRBV4-1,-,TRBJ2-3,TRBD2,CASSQFGGADTQYF,TGCGCCAGCAGCCAATTCGGGGGGGCAGATACGCAGTATTTT
TRBV5-1,-,TRBJ1-1,-,CASSLGSSRTEAFF,TGCGCCAGCAGCTTGGGATCCTCGCGAACTGAAGCTTTCTTT
TRBV27,-,TRBJ2-1,-,CASSLRGALVPHNEQFF,TGTGCCAGCAGTCTACGGGGGGCTCTTGTCCCACACAATGAGCAGTTCTTC
TRBV7-2,-,TRBJ2-3,TRBD2,CASSFEGRETDTQYF,TGTGCCAGCAGCTTTGAGGGGCGGGAGACAGATACGCAGTATTTT
TRBV27,-,TRBJ2-6,-,CASSLSPVLTF,TGTGCCAGCAGTTTATCCCCGGTCCTGACTTTC
TRBV5-6,-,TRBJ2-7,-,CASRETGSYEQYF,TGTGCCAGCAGGGAGACAGGTTCCTACGAGCAGTACTTC
TRBV4-3,-,TRBJ2-3,-,CASSQDPTPYTQYF,TGCGCCAGCAGCCAAGACCCGACACCATATACGCAGTATTTT
TRBV4-2,-,TRBJ1-6,TRBD1,CASSSGGSASSYNSPLHF,TGTGCCAGCAGCTCAGGGGGGAGTGCGAGCTCCTATAATTCACCCCTCCACTTT
TRBV6-5,-,TRBJ2-7,-,CASRTDFEQYF,TGTGCCAGTCGGACGGACTTCGAGCAGTACTTC
TRBV5-8,-,TRBJ2-7,TRBD2,CASSSLWTSGRAYEQYF,TGTGCCAGCAGCTCCCTCTGGACTAGCGGGAGGGCCTACGAGCAGTACTTC
TRBV7-2,-,TRBJ2-1,TRBD2,CASSLRGLAGGANEQFF,TGTGCCAGCAGCTTAAGGGGTCTAGCGGGGGGGGCCAATGAGCAGTTCTTC
TRBV3-1/TRBV3-2,-,TRBJ2-4,TRBD2,CASSQGQAGGHKNIQYF,TGTGCCAGCAGCCAAGGTCAAGCGGGGGGGCACAAAAACATTCAGTACTTC
TRBV5-6,-,TRBJ2-3,-,CASSLDLRTQYF,TGTGCCAGCAGCTTGGACCTCCGGACGCAGTATTTT
TRBV4-1,-,TRBJ1-2,TRBD1,CASSPGKGGAGGYTF,TGCGCCAGCAGCCCAGGGAAAGGGGGCGCCGGTGGCTACACCTTC
TRBV28,-,TRBJ2-4,-,CASSWETGQLAKNIQYF,TGTGCCAGCAGCTGGGAAACAGGGCAACTAGCCAAAAACATTCAGTACTTC
TRBV30,-,TRBJ1-4,-,CAWSPQGTTNEKLFF,TGTGCCTGGAGTCCCCAGGGGACCACTAATGAAAAACTGTTTTTT
TRBV7-8,-,TRBJ1-1,-,CASTHGVMNTEAFF,TGTGCCAGCACTCACGGGGTGATGAACACTGAAGCTTTCTTT
TRBV2,-,TRBJ2-2,TRBD1,CASRGTGNTGELFF,TGTGCCAGCAGAGGGACAGGGAACACCGGGGAGCTGTTTTTT
TRBV7-9,-,TRBJ1-2,TRBD1,CASSLGGQGINGYTF,TGTGCCAGCAGCTTAGGGGGACAGGGAATCAACGGCTACACCTTC
TRBV11-2,-,TRBJ2-3,TRBD2,CASSARLAAPPSTDTQYF,TGTGCCAGCAGCGCCCGACTAGCGGCGCCGCCCAGCACAGATACGCAGTATTTT
TRBV6-2/TRBV6-3,few,TRBJ1-2,-,CASSPQGVYGYGYTF,TGTGCCAGCAGTCCACAGGGTGTATACGGCTATGGCTACACCTTC
TRBV4-2,-,TRBJ1-5,-,CASSQDGGSYSNQPQHF,TGTGCCAGCAGCCAAGATGGGGGCAGTTATAGCAATCAGCCCCAGCATTTT
TRBV6-2/TRBV6-3,-,TRBJ2-7,TRBD1,CASSSRDRGGEQYF,TGTGCCAGCAGTTCCCGGGACAGGGGTGGCGAGCAGTACTTC
TRBV5-6,-,TRBJ1-2,TRBD1,CASAGGQRNYGYTF,TGTGCCAGCGCAGGGGGACAAAGGAACTATGGCTACACCTTC
TRBV9,-,TRBJ1-4,TRBD1,CASSFSTGQVEKLFF,TGTGCCAGCAGCTTCTCCACCGGACAGGTCGAAAAACTGTTTTTT
TRBV9,-,TRBJ2-1,TRBD2,CASSEGLAVYNEQFF,TGTGCCAGCAGCGAGGGACTAGCTGTGTACAATGAGCAGTTCTTC
TRBV6-5,-,TRBJ1-1,-,CASSRMVRTEAFF,TGTGCCAGCAGCAGAATGGTGCGGACTGAAGCTTTCTTT
TRBV4-3,once,TRBJ2-1,TRBD2,CASSQFSGRGDEQFF,TGCGCCAGCAGCCAATTTAGCGGGAGAGGTGATGAGCAGTTCTTC
TRBV7-2,-,TRBJ2-2,-,CASSQEQANTGELFF,TGTGCCAGCAGCCAAGAACAGGCGAACACCGGGGAGCTGTTTTTT
TRBV5-5,-,TRBJ2-7,-,CASSVTGLLSYEQYF,TGTGCCAGCAGCGTAACGGGACTCCTCTCCTACGAGCAGTACTTC
TRBV12-3/TRBV12-4,-,TRBJ1-5,-,CASSLQSNQPQHF,TGTGCCAGCAGTTTACAGAGCAATCAGCCCCAGCATTTT
TRBV4-1,-,TRBJ1-3,-,CASSQVGANTIYF,TGCGCCAGCAGCCAAGTTGGGGCAAACACCATATATTTT